The next 30 T cell receptor beta chains were all read from a single sample in a study of T cells in Graves' hyperthyroidism and ophthalmopathy. Amplified TCR beta CDR3 regions derived from RNA transcripts. HTBI primers were used for first-round RT-PCR of the TCR CDR3. TCRdb recomputed calls from the multiplex PCR reads with MiXCR, one row per CDR3 protein. This table has about 400,000 distinct CDR3 sequences, around an eighth appearing once. Sequencing was carried out using blood. The receptors here all came from a man aged 45-60 years with Graves' ophthalmopathy.

This clonotype was detected ten times or more. This sequence joins TRBV7-3 and TRBJ2-3; D is perhaps TRBD2 (6 bases). Germline lookup yields CDR1 SGHTA and CDR2 FQGTGA. The V end lost 5 bases, the J end lost 7 bases, and 7 bases lay between the germline ends. The CDR3 has 11 residues. The CDR3 here is CASSGGYTQYF. In nucleotides, the CDR3 is TGTGCCAGCAGCGGGGGGTATACGCAGTATTTT.

The table lists this clonotype with a count of one. V usage is TRBV15 and J usage is TRBJ2-1; 11 bases line up with TRBD2. Germline CDR1 and CDR2: LNHNV and YYDKDF (reference sequence). The CDR3 runs 20 residues. Losses at the gene ends were 5 bases for V and 0 bases for J; bases not matched to a gene: 15. The DNA for the CDR3 is TGTGCCACCAGCCCCCTCAAAATCTGGACTAGCGGGTTCTCCTACAATGAGCAGTTCTTC. Protein product: CATSPLKIWTSGFSYNEQFF.

This clonotype was seen a handful of times. CDR3 bases: TGCAGTGCCCAGCGGTCATCAGGGGCAGATCAGCCCCAGCATTTT. It specifies CSAQRSSGADQPQHF. The rearrangement uses TRBV20-1 and TRBJ1-5; D may be TRBD1 (6 bases). Deletions cut 6 bases from V and 5 bases from J, with 20 bases between. From germline, CDR1 is DFQATT and CDR2 SNEGSKA (reference sequence). This CDR3 is 15 amino acids long.

This clonotype was found many times. J is TRBJ1-5 and V is TRBV29-1, with a tentative D call TRBD1 (5 bases). This CDR3 comprises 13 residues. Germline V lookup: CDR1 SQVTM, CDR2 ANQGSEA. Trimming removed 4 bases from V and 0 bases from J, with 7 bases in between. The CDR3 DNA reads TGCAGCGTTGCCAGGGCTAGCAATCAGCCCCAGCATTTT. This encodes CSVARASNQPQHF.

This clonotype was counted many times. The rearrangement joins TRBV20-1 to TRBJ2-7; perhaps TRBD1 as D (6 bases). The CDR3 covers 16 residues. The ends were cut back, 0 bases at V and 2 bases at J, with 17 bases in the middle. Germline V gives CDR1 DFQATT, CDR2 SNEGSKA (reference sequence). CDR3 nucleotides: TGCAGTGCTAGAGATAGTTTCGGGACAAGTGCCTACGAGCAGTACTTC. Its protein product is CSARDSFGTSAYEQYF.

There are many counts of this clonotype. The CDR3 nucleotides are TGTGCCAGCTCACCACAGGCACAGGGGAACACTGAAGCTTTCTTT. It is translated as CASSPQAQGNTEAFF. The gene calls are TRBV18 and TRBJ1-1, with a possible D match to TRBD1 (6 bases). V lost 1 base and J lost 1, with 10 bases in between. CDR3 length: 15 residues. CDR1 is KGHSH, CDR2 LQKENI, per germline.

This clonotype was observed at least ten times. The chain is built from TRBV9 and TRBJ2-3, with 7 positions matching TRBD2. The germline CDR1 and CDR2 sequences are SGDLS and YYNGEE. V dropped 3 bases and J dropped 2; count of bases not matched to a gene: 6. The CDR3 contains 15 residues. CDR3 bases: TGTGCCAGCAGCGATGGGACTAACCCCACAGATACGCAGTATTTT. This translates into CASSDGTNPTDTQYF.

At least ten counts were recorded for this clonotype. This chain links TRBV19 with TRBJ2-1; 14 nucleotides align to TRBD2. With V trimmed by 3 bases and J by 7 bases, 11 bases remained unmatched. Germline lookup yields CDR1 LNHDA and CDR2 SQIVND (reference sequence). The CDR3 is 18 amino acids. As DNA, the CDR3 is TGTGCCAGTAGTATGCGGGACAGGGGACTAGCGGGAGCAAATGAGCAGTTCTTC. Protein: CASSMRDRGLAGANEQFF.

The gene calls are TRBV6-2 or TRBV6-3 and TRBJ2-1, with 11 bases fitting TRBD2. Judging by the DNA end, TRBJ2-7 fits better; the J call may be wrong. CDR3 length: 20 residues. Germline V gene lookup returns CDR1 MNHEY and CDR2 SVGEGT. As DNA, the CDR3 is TGTGCCAGCACCAGAAGAAGGCCCACTAGCGGGAGTGCCACCGACAATGAGCAGTACTTC. It specifies CASTRRRPTSGSATDNEQYF.

This clonotype came up many times. The J gene is TRBJ2-1, the V gene TRBV11-1; 11 positions agree with TRBD2. The CDR3 loop spans 18 amino acids. The V gene's germline CDR1 is SGHAT and CDR2 FQDESV (reference sequence). The junction had 12 bases not matched to a gene; V was cut back by 1 base and J by 7 bases. The CDR3 nucleotides are TGTGCCAGCAGCTTAGGGGAGGGGCGAACTAGCGGGAGAAATGAGCAGTTCTTC. Its protein is CASSLGEGRTSGRNEQFF.

This clonotype was detected a few times. The V call is TRBV7-9, the J call TRBJ1-3; D is undetermined. CDR1 and CDR2 from the germline V gene are SEHNR and FQNEAQ (reference sequence). Trimming left V 1 base short and J 0 bases short, with 7 bases between. The CDR3 is 15 amino acids. CDR3 coding DNA: TGTGCCAGCAGCTTAGTGTGGGGCTCTGGAAACACCATATATTTT. Translating gives CASSLVWGSGNTIYF.

This clonotype appeared once. In DNA, the CDR3 is TGTGCCAGCAGTGGCTACAGGGGGGCCTATGGCTACACCTTC. Protein product: CASSGYRGAYGYTF. The chain has TRBV6-2 or TRBV6-3 and TRBJ1-2, with 8 bases that match TRBD1. The CDR3 has 14 amino acids. With 5 bases clipped from V and 4 bases from J, the junction kept 6 bases outside the gene matches. Looked up from germline, CDR1 is MNHEY and CDR2 is SVGEGT.

The chain links TRBV10-3 to TRBJ1-5, with 9 nucleotides matching TRBD1. The V gene's germline CDR1 is ENHRY and CDR2 SYGVKD. The CDR3 totals 14 residues. With 10 bases clipped from V and 2 bases from J, the junction kept 6 bases outside the gene matches. CDR3 sequence (DNA): TGTGCCACCTGGACAGGGGAGGGCAATCAGCCCCAGCATTTT. This translates into CATWTGEGNQPQHF.

This clonotype has at least ten counts. V is TRBV3-1 and J is TRBJ2-1; TRBD2 matches at 7 bases. V was clipped by 1 base and J by 15 bases; unmatched bases: 6. The CDR3 extends over 12 amino acids. Germline CDR1 and CDR2: LGHDT and YNNKEL (reference sequence). The CDR3 DNA is TGTGCCAGCAGCCAAGTAGAGACTAGCCTGTTCTTC. Translated: CASSQVETSLFF.

In this sample, this clonotype turned up many times. The gene calls are TRBV6-5 and TRBJ1-2, with 9 bases aligning to TRBD1. V lost 4 bases to trimming and J lost 2 bases; unmatched junction nucleotides: 5. CDR1 and CDR2 from the germline V gene are MNHEY and SVGAGI. The CDR3 is 15 residues long. CDR3 in DNA: TGTGCCAGCAGTTTTACCGGGACAGGGAACTATGGCTACACCTTC. Its protein product is CASSFTGTGNYGYTF.

In its sample, this clonotype was seen many times. This chain connects TRBV11-2 to TRBJ2-2, with 9 positions matching TRBD1. With 5 bases clipped from V and 5 bases from J, the junction kept 3 bases outside the gene matches. CDR1 and CDR2 from the germline V gene are SGHAT and FQNNGV. The CDR3 extends over 14 amino acids. The CDR3 nucleotides are TGTGCCAGCAGCCCGGACAGGGGAACCGGGGAGCTGTTTTTT. This sequence encodes CASSPDRGTGELFF. The variable domain in full, with the rest retrieved from reference TRBV11-2 and TRBJ2-2, is EAGVAQSPRYKIIEKRQSVAFWCNPISGHATLYWYQQILGQGPKLLIQFQNNGVVDDSQLPKDRFSAERLKGVDSTLKIQPAKLEDSAVYLCASSPDRGTGELFFGEGSRLTVL.

The chain combines TRBV4-1 with TRBJ1-2; no clear D. V was shortened by 0 bases and J by 8 bases, with 4 bases between the two germline ends. Germline lookup yields CDR1 MGHRA and CDR2 YSYEKL. CDR3 size: 11 residues. CDR3: CASSQEWGYTF. Written as DNA, the CDR3 is TGCGCCAGCAGCCAAGAATGGGGCTACACCTTC.

The J gene is TRBJ1-5, the V gene TRBV19; D call uncertain. CDR1 is LNHDA, CDR2 SQIVND, per germline (reference sequence). The CDR3 has 12 residues. Trimming pared 11 bases from V and 5 bases from J, leaving 13 bases between. The CDR3 DNA sequence: TGTGCCTCCAAGTTCGGTGATCAGCCCCAGCATTTT. This encodes CASKFGDQPQHF.

This clonotype was recorded only once. The V call is TRBV5-1, the J call TRBJ1-1, with TRBD1 matching over 9 bases. Germline CDR1 SGHRS, CDR2 YFSETQ. This CDR3 contains 15 residues. Germline trimming cut 4 bases from V and 3 bases from J; bases unmatched to any gene: 7. The CDR3 here is CASSVDRGRDTEAFF. In nucleotides, the CDR3 is TGCGCCAGCAGCGTGGACAGGGGAAGGGACACTGAAGCTTTCTTT.

In its sample, this clonotype was seen many times. This chain joins TRBV20-1 and TRBJ2-1, with 8 bases fitting TRBD2. The germline gives CDR1 DFQATT, CDR2 SNEGSKA (reference sequence). The CDR3 has 17 residues. After removal of 0 bases from V and 0 bases from J, the junction contained 7 bases not matched to a gene. CDR3 loop: CSARDYLAGSSYNEQFF. CDR3 DNA: TGCAGTGCTAGAGATTACCTAGCGGGCAGCTCCTACAATGAGCAGTTCTTC.

This clonotype occurred many times. The gene calls are TRBV3-1 and TRBJ1-4; D call uncertain. V dropped 1 base and J dropped 0 bases, with 9 bases sitting between them. Germline V gene lookup returns CDR1 LGHDT and CDR2 YNNKEL (reference sequence). The CDR3 runs to 16 residues. The CDR3 nucleotides are TGTGCCAGCAGCCAAGGACTCGAAGCAACTAATGAAAAACTGTTTTTT. Translated, it gives CASSQGLEATNEKLFF.

This clonotype was counted ten times or more. The chain carries TRBV11-3 and TRBJ2-1; TRBD2 aligns across 10 bases. The CDR3 is 18 amino acids. Germline V gene lookup returns CDR1 SGHNT and CDR2 YENEEA. V trimming: 3 bases; J trimming: 4 bases; junction bases outside the gene matches: 12. CDR3 protein: CASSFLSLSGRFYNEQFF. As DNA, the CDR3 is TGTGCCAGCAGCTTCCTATCCCTTAGCGGGAGGTTTTACAATGAGCAGTTCTTC.

This clonotype was detected ten times or more. The V and J genes are TRBV2 and TRBJ2-2, with D tentatively TRBD1 (6 bases). Germline V CDR1 and CDR2: SNHLY, FYNNEI. This CDR3 is 16 amino acids long. Trimming removed 4 bases from V and 1 base from J, with 13 bases in between. The chain's CDR3 is CASSATGRGNTGELFF. CDR3 DNA sequence: TGTGCCAGCAGTGCAACAGGGCGCGGGAACACCGGGGAGCTGTTTTTT.

This clonotype was seen many times. The rearrangement joins TRBV20-1 to TRBJ2-1, with D unresolved. The CDR3 spans 13 residues. CDR1 is DFQATT and CDR2 is SNEGSKA in the germline V gene (reference sequence). The CDR3 DNA follows: TGCAGGAGTGAAGCGAGCTCCTACAATGAGCAGTTCTTC. Encoded protein: CRSEASSYNEQFF.

The chain links TRBV6-1 to TRBJ1-1, with D possibly matching TRBD1 (5 bases). The V and J ends lost 6 bases and 1 base respectively, with 21 bases between them. This CDR3 is 17 amino acids long. The germline V gene has CDR1 MNHNS and CDR2 SASEGT. CDR3 DNA: TGTGCCAGCAGACCTTCACAAGGGGTGGCAACGAACACTGAAGCTTTCTTT. It specifies CASRPSQGVATNTEAFF.

V is TRBV5-1 and J is TRBJ2-1; 12 bases are shared with TRBD2. In germline, CDR1 is SGHRS, CDR2 YFSETQ. V shed 4 bases and J 6 bases; nucleotides not matched to a gene: 5. This CDR3 has 15 amino acids. CDR3 DNA sequence: TGCGCCAGCAGCACGGGACTAGCGGGCTCCAATGAGCAGTTCTTC. Its protein is CASSTGLAGSNEQFF. Based on the CDR3 plus reference TRBV5-1 and TRBJ2-1, the full variable domain is KAGVTQTPRYLIKTRGQQVTLSCSPISGHRSVSWYQQTPGQGLQFLFEYFSETQRNKGNFPGRFSGRQFSNSRSEMNVSTLELGDSALYLCASSTGLAGSNEQFFGPGTRLTVL.

This clonotype showed up many times. The CDR3 here is CASSPEGSGRAADTQYF. DNA of the CDR3: TGTGCCAGCAGCCCAGAGGGCAGCGGGAGGGCCGCCGATACGCAGTATTTT. This chain links TRBV4-2 with TRBJ2-3; TRBD2 agrees at 10 bases. CDR3 length equals 17 residues. The junction had 13 bases not matched to a gene; V was cut back by 4 bases and J by 6 bases. Germline CDR1 reads LGHNA; CDR2 reads YNFKEQ.

This clonotype was picked up many times. V is TRBV24-1 and J is TRBJ2-5; no definite D call. Germline CDR1 is KGHDR and CDR2 is SFDVKD. CDR3 length: 13 amino acids. The V end was cut by 6 bases, the J end by 2 bases, with 9 bases between. The CDR3 coding sequence is TGTGCCACCAGTAGCGACTTTCAAGAGACCCAGTACTTC. It encodes CATSSDFQETQYF.

This clonotype showed up many times. The CDR3 sequence is CATSDTGTANTGELFF. CDR3 bases: TGTGCCACCAGTGATACCGGGACAGCTAACACCGGGGAGCTGTTTTTT. This chain links TRBV24-1 with TRBJ2-2; the match to TRBD1 covers 7 bases. Looked up from germline, CDR1 is KGHDR and CDR2 is SFDVKD. CDR3 length: 16 residues. V dropped 3 bases and J dropped 2; count of bases not matched to a gene: 5.

This clonotype was found many times. The chain links TRBV7-8 to TRBJ1-2, with D unclear. Germline V gives CDR1 SGHVS, CDR2 FQNEAQ. The V gene lost 5 bases and the J gene lost 1 base, with 11 bases spanning the gap. This CDR3 is 14 amino acids long. The CDR3 coding sequence is TGTGCCAGCAGCAGAGGAGTCAATAACTATGGCTACACCTTC. It translates to CASSRGVNNYGYTF.